This entry lists 21 T cell receptor beta chains sequenced from one sample in a study of T cell responses to AZD1222 COVID-19 vaccine. Sequencing used immunoSEQ multiplex PCR; TCRdb keeps in-frame clones, though not all of them. Seen here are around 130,000 clones, about 88% observed once, and the top ten hold 18%. The sample here was peripheral blood, taken on day 0 of MenACWY control vaccination. Receptors originate from an adult in good health.

The chain joins TRBV11-2 to TRBJ2-3; TRBD2 aligns across 12 bases. Germline V gene sequence: CDR1 SGHAT, CDR2 FQNNGV. CDR3 length: 14 amino acids. V lost 7 bases, J lost 9 bases, and 8 bases stayed unmatched. CDR3 DNA: TGTGCCAGCACCGAACTAGCGGGAGGTCCGACGCAGTATTTT. Protein sequence: CASTELAGGPTQYF.

The CDR3 loop reads CASSPTGGGRGGYTF. The CDR3 coding sequence is TGTGCCAGCAGCCCGACTGGAGGGGGCAGAGGGGGCTACACCTTC. The rearrangement uses TRBV7-3 and TRBJ1-2; 7 positions agree with TRBD1. CDR3 size: 15 residues. After removal of 5 bases from V and 8 bases from J, the junction contained 14 bases not matched to a gene. CDR1 and CDR2 from the germline V gene are SGHTA and FQGTGA.

This rearrangement joins TRBV2 to TRBJ1-4; no reliable D call. Trimming pared 6 bases from V and 10 bases from J, leaving 21 bases between. Germline V gene data show CDR1 as SNHLY and CDR2 as FYNNEI. The length of the CDR3 is 15 residues. For the CDR3, the DNA is TGTGCCAGCAGGAACTACACCTTCCCCCCCTTAAAACTGTTTTTT. It is translated as CASRNYTFPPLKLFF. Full variable domain (outside the CDR3, taken from reference TRBV2 and TRBJ1-4): EPEVTQTPSHQVTQMGQEVILRCVPISNHLYFYWYRQILGQKVEFLVSFYNNEISEKSEIFDDQFSVERPDGSNFTLKIRSTKLEDSAMYFCASRNYTFPPLKLFFGSGTQLSVL.

The chain uses TRBV5-1 and TRBJ2-3, with D unresolved. Trimming left V 4 bases short and J 2 bases short, with 14 bases between. Germline values: CDR1 SGHRS, CDR2 YFSETQ. The CDR3 contains 15 residues. CDR3 protein: CASSTFTVDTDTQYF. For the CDR3, the DNA is TGCGCCAGCAGCACTTTTACGGTAGACACAGATACGCAGTATTTT.

The rearrangement joins TRBV5-6 to TRBJ1-4; D is perhaps TRBD1 (6 bases). The CDR3 has 15 residues. Trimming cost V 0 bases and J 3 bases, with 9 bases left between them. CDR1 and CDR2 (germline): SGHDT, YYEEEE. DNA for the CDR3: TGTGCCAGCAGCTTGGGCTGGACAGCTAATGAAAAACTGTTTTTT. Amino acid sequence: CASSLGWTANEKLFF.

The V gene is TRBV7-9, the J gene TRBJ1-1, with 7 bases matching TRBD1. The CDR3 consists of 16 residues. Germline lookup yields CDR1 SEHNR and CDR2 FQNEAQ (reference sequence). Losses at the gene ends were 8 bases for V and 3 bases for J; bases not matched to a gene: 15. This CDR3 is CASLSPRQGTDTEAFF. The CDR3 coding sequence is TGTGCCAGCCTCAGCCCCCGACAGGGAACGGACACTGAAGCTTTCTTT.

V and J are TRBV6-4 and TRBJ2-1, with 12 bases identical to TRBD2. CDR1 MRHNA and CDR2 SNTAGT come from the germline V gene. Trimming cost V 4 bases and J 5 bases; bases outside gene matches: 12. CDR3 length equals 18 residues. CDR3 sequence (DNA): TGTGCCAGCAGTGTTCTAGCGGGAGGGGGTTTTCGAGACAATGAGCAGTTCTTC. As protein: CASSVLAGGGFRDNEQFF.

This clone was observed a single time. J is TRBJ2-3 and V is TRBV19; D is possibly TRBD1 (5 bases). The CDR3 loop spans 13 amino acids. V was clipped by 3 bases and J by 5 bases, with 9 bases between them. Germline values: CDR1 LNHDA, CDR2 SQIVND (reference sequence). The DNA for the CDR3 is TGTGCCAGTAGTATGGCTCAGGGAGATACGCAGTATTTT. This translates into CASSMAQGDTQYF.

The chain joins TRBV19 to TRBJ2-1, with D perhaps assigned TRBD1 or TRBD2 (5 bases each). This CDR3 has 12 residues. Germline values: CDR1 LNHDA, CDR2 SQIVND (reference sequence). V lost 4 bases to trimming and J lost 14 bases, with 15 bases between them. As DNA, the CDR3 is TGTGCCAGTAGTACCCCCGGGAACAGGAAGTTCTTC. Translation: CASSTPGNRKFF.

V gene TRBV7-9 combines with J gene TRBJ2-2; 9 bases are shared with TRBD2. V gave up 7 bases and J gave up 6 bases; unmatched junction bases: 15. CDR1 and CDR2 from the germline V gene are SEHNR and FQNEAQ (reference sequence). CDR3 size: 17 residues. This CDR3 is CASNRGTGTSLPGELFF. CDR3 nucleotides: TGTGCCAGCAATAGAGGTACGGGGACTAGCCTCCCCGGGGAGCTGTTTTTT.

This clone was seen only a few times. The chain combines TRBV10-2 with TRBJ1-1; TRBD1 matches 9 bases. The junction had 9 bases not matched to a gene; V was cut back by 0 bases and J by 4 bases. CDR3 length: 17 residues. Germline assignment: CDR1 WSHSY and CDR2 SAAADI. The CDR3 DNA follows: TGCGCCAGCAGTGAGTCACTTGGGGACAGGGAGAGCACTGAAGCTTTCTTT. This translates into CASSESLGDRESTEAFF.

The chain joins TRBV28 to TRBJ2-5; D uncertain. Germline-derived CDR1 and CDR2 are MDHEN and SYDVKM. The CDR3 length is 11 residues. V was shortened by 1 base and J by 6 bases, with 3 bases between the two germline ends. The CDR3 DNA follows: TGTGCCAGCAGTTTATTCCAGACCCAGTACTTC. It is translated as CASSLFQTQYF.

The chain links TRBV24-1 to TRBJ1-5; 9 bases align to TRBD1. V was clipped by 4 bases and J by 5 bases; unmatched bases: 8. This CDR3 is built from 16 residues. Germline CDR1 KGHDR, CDR2 SFDVKD. The CDR3, as DNA: TGTGCCACCAGTGACGCCACAGGGGGCCTTTATCAGCCCCAGCATTTT. Its protein is CATSDATGGLYQPQHF.

The genes are TRBV7-9 and TRBJ2-7, with D unclear. Trimming took off 0 bases at V and 5 bases at J, with 8 bases between the two ends. CDR3 length: 13 residues. Per germline, CDR1 SEHNR and CDR2 FQNEAQ (reference sequence). The CDR3 loop is CASSLAVSHEQYF. The DNA for the CDR3 is TGTGCCAGCAGCTTAGCGGTTAGCCACGAGCAGTACTTC.

This clone was observed once. The gene calls are TRBV9 and TRBJ2-1, with a weak D call TRBD1 (8 bases). CDR1 and CDR2 from the germline V gene are SGDLS and YYNGEE. The CDR3 loop spans 14 amino acids. V lost 7 bases, J lost 6 bases, and 17 bases lay in between. The CDR3 DNA is TGTGCCAGCCGCCTAGCGGACAGGGCCAATGAGCAGTTCTTC. It yields the protein CASRLADRANEQFF.

This clone was picked up one time. The chain employs TRBV24-1 and TRBJ2-1; 7 bases align to TRBD2. The CDR3 loop spans 17 amino acids. In germline, CDR1 is KGHDR, CDR2 SFDVKD. The V and J ends lost 3 bases and 2 bases, in that order; junction bases with no gene match: 9. CDR3 nucleotide sequence: TGTGCCACCAGTGATCCTTCTAGCGGTACAACCTACAATGAGCAGTTCTTC. This translates into CATSDPSSGTTYNEQFF.

The V and J genes are TRBV6-4 and TRBJ2-3; D is ambiguous. The CDR3 has 14 residues. The germline V gene has CDR1 MRHNA and CDR2 SNTAGT. The V end lost 5 bases, the J end lost 6 bases, and 15 bases lay between the germline ends. CDR3 sequence reads: CASSLLGGGDTQYF. Here the CDR3 DNA reads TGTGCCAGCAGTCTCTTGGGCGGTGGGGATACGCAGTATTTT.

The chain is built from TRBV28 and TRBJ2-7; 10 positions agree with TRBD2. In germline, CDR1 is MDHEN, CDR2 SYDVKM. The junction had 2 bases not matched to a gene; V was cut back by 7 bases and J by 2 bases. The length of the CDR3 is 13 residues. The CDR3 bases are TGTGCCAGCAAGCTAGCGGGGGCCTACGAGCAGTACTTC. It codes for CASKLAGAYEQYF.

This clone showed up just once. This chain joins TRBV9 and TRBJ2-3; D is possibly TRBD1 (5 bases). Trimming left V 3 bases short and J 6 bases short, with 14 bases between. The CDR3 consists of 14 residues. In germline, CDR1 is SGDLS, CDR2 YYNGEE. DNA for the CDR3: TGTGCCAGCAGCGCAGTGACAGTGGCGGATACGCAGTATTTT. It codes for CASSAVTVADTQYF.

In nucleotides, the CDR3 is TGTGCCACCGTCGCTTATCCGGTCGGCTACGAAGCTTTCTTT. Protein sequence: CATVAYPVGYEAFF. The chain recombines TRBV10-3 with TRBJ1-1, with unresolved D. Germline V gene lookup returns CDR1 ENHRY and CDR2 SYGVKD. The CDR3 is 14 amino acids. V lost 10 bases and J 8 bases, leaving 23 bases between the germline ends.

The chain has TRBV5-1 and TRBJ1-5; D is unresolved. The CDR3 has 12 amino acids. Germline lookup yields CDR1 SGHRS and CDR2 YFSETQ. V was cut by 4 bases and J by 7 bases, with 9 bases left in between. The CDR3 DNA is TGCGCCAGCAGCCCCTCGGGACAGCCCCAGCATTTT. Encoded protein: CASSPSGQPQHF. The full variable domain, its missing parts supplied by reference TRBV5-1 and TRBJ1-5, is KAGVTQTPRYLIKTRGQQVTLSCSPISGHRSVSWYQQTPGQGLQFLFEYFSETQRNKGNFPGRFSGRQFSNSRSEMNVSTLELGDSALYLCASSPSGQPQHFGDGTRLSIL.